This is a list of T cell receptor beta chains from one sample in a study of blood T cell repertoires in COVID-19. Repertoires were generated with immunoSEQ multiplex PCR, while TCRdb's copy carries only in-frame clones and drops some. This sample has 150,000 or so clones, with 80% to 90% found just once. Sequenced input: peripheral blood. These receptors were taken from a man between 60 and 75 years old with acute or convalescent COVID-19. The CDR3 runs from the conserved cysteine through the conserved F or W. D genes are given only for firm matches. The size of a clone is reported for some rows only, either as once, few or many, or as a class for expanded clones.

v_gene: TRBV7-9; abundance: -; d_gene: -; j_gene: TRBJ1-1; CDR3nt: TGTGCCAGCAGCTTACAGGGGCTTCAGACTGAAGCTTTCTTT; CDR3aa: CASSLQGLQTEAFF
v_gene: TRBV5-1; abundance: -; d_gene: -; j_gene: TRBJ2-5; CDR3nt: TGCGAGAAACCACTTAAAGAGACCCAGTACTTC; CDR3aa: CEKPLKETQYF
v_gene: TRBV24-1; abundance: -; d_gene: TRBD2; j_gene: TRBJ2-1; CDR3nt: TGTGCCACCAGTGATTCATCGGGCGGGAGCTCCTACAATGAGCAGTTCTTC; CDR3aa: CATSDSSGGSSYNEQFF
v_gene: TRBV27; abundance: -; d_gene: -; j_gene: TRBJ1-1; CDR3nt: TGTGCCAGCAGTTTACGCGGGAACACTGAAGCTTTCTTT; CDR3aa: CASSLRGNTEAFF
v_gene: TRBV7-2; abundance: -; d_gene: TRBD2; j_gene: TRBJ2-7; CDR3nt: TGTGCCAGTCTTAAGTGGACTAGCGGCGAGCAGTACTTC; CDR3aa: CASLKWTSGEQYF
v_gene: TRBV28; abundance: -; d_gene: -; j_gene: TRBJ1-2; CDR3nt: TGTGCCAGCAGCCCTCGACAAGTTTTCCGTGGCTACACCTTC; CDR3aa: CASSPRQVFRGYTF
v_gene: TRBV6-1; abundance: -; d_gene: TRBD2; j_gene: TRBJ2-1; CDR3nt: TGTGCCAGCAGTGAAGTATGGACTAGGCGAGGTGAGCAGTTCTTC; CDR3aa: CASSEVWTRRGEQFF
v_gene: TRBV7-8; abundance: -; d_gene: TRBD1; j_gene: TRBJ2-7; CDR3nt: TGTGCCAGCAGCTTTAGGACAGGGATATACGAGCAGTACTTC; CDR3aa: CASSFRTGIYEQYF
v_gene: TRBV4-1; abundance: -; d_gene: -; j_gene: TRBJ1-2; CDR3nt: TGCGCCAGCAGCCAAGATCGGTGGGGGCCAAAGGAGGGCTACACCTTC; CDR3aa: CASSQDRWGPKEGYTF
v_gene: TRBV3-1/TRBV3-2; abundance: few; d_gene: -; j_gene: TRBJ1-2; CDR3nt: TGTGCCAGCAGCCAAGACAGGGGTTTAGGCTACACCTTC; CDR3aa: CASSQDRGLGYTF
v_gene: TRBV10-2; abundance: -; d_gene: TRBD2; j_gene: TRBJ2-7; CDR3nt: TGCGCCAGCAGGGCTAGCGGTTTATACGAGCAGTACTTC; CDR3aa: CASRASGLYEQYF
v_gene: TRBV6-1; abundance: -; d_gene: -; j_gene: TRBJ1-5; CDR3nt: TGTGCCAGCAGTGAAGTTCGAGGAGGCAATCAGCCCCAGCATTTT; CDR3aa: CASSEVRGGNQPQHF
v_gene: TRBV5-1; abundance: -; d_gene: TRBD1; j_gene: TRBJ1-6; CDR3nt: TGCGCCAGCAGCGACCGCCCGGGACAGGGTAATTCACCCCTCCACTTT; CDR3aa: CASSDRPGQGNSPLHF
v_gene: TRBV13; abundance: -; d_gene: -; j_gene: TRBJ1-1; CDR3nt: TGTGCCAGCAGCTTTGGGGACACGAACACTGAAGCTTTCTTT; CDR3aa: CASSFGDTNTEAFF
v_gene: TRBV9; abundance: -; d_gene: -; j_gene: TRBJ2-5; CDR3nt: TGTGCCAGCAGCCCCCGGGGGGAGACCCAGTACTTC; CDR3aa: CASSPRGETQYF
v_gene: TRBV18; abundance: -; d_gene: TRBD1; j_gene: TRBJ1-1; CDR3nt: TGTGCCAGCTCACCGAGACAGGGTTGGAACACTGAAGCTTTCTTT; CDR3aa: CASSPRQGWNTEAFF
v_gene: TRBV3-1/TRBV3-2; abundance: -; d_gene: TRBD2; j_gene: TRBJ2-2; CDR3nt: TGTGCCAGCAGCCTGCGGGGGACCGGGGAGCTGTTTTTT; CDR3aa: CASSLRGTGELFF
v_gene: TRBV6-5; abundance: -; d_gene: -; j_gene: TRBJ1-2; CDR3nt: TGTGCCAGCAGACTCTCGGGGGAGTTACTTGATGGCTACACCTTC; CDR3aa: CASRLSGELLDGYTF
v_gene: TRBV12-3/TRBV12-4; abundance: -; d_gene: TRBD2; j_gene: TRBJ2-1; CDR3nt: TGTGCCTCAACACTCGGGAGGTACAATGAGCAGTTCTTC; CDR3aa: CASTLGRYNEQFF
v_gene: TRBV19; abundance: -; d_gene: -; j_gene: TRBJ2-1; CDR3nt: TGTGCCAGTAGTATATCAGCGAGCTCCTACAATGAGCAGTTCTTC; CDR3aa: CASSISASSYNEQFF
v_gene: TRBV9; abundance: -; d_gene: -; j_gene: TRBJ2-7; CDR3nt: TGTGCCAGCAGCGTAGGGGGGACTCGATACGAGCAGTACTTC; CDR3aa: CASSVGGTRYEQYF
v_gene: TRBV5-1; abundance: -; d_gene: TRBD2; j_gene: TRBJ2-1; CDR3nt: TGCGCCAGCAGCCGACTAGCGGGCTACTCCTACAATGAGCAGTTCTTC; CDR3aa: CASSRLAGYSYNEQFF
v_gene: TRBV28; abundance: -; d_gene: TRBD1; j_gene: TRBJ2-7; CDR3nt: TGTGCCAGCAGTTTGGTTCAGGGGGCGTACGAGCAGTACTTC; CDR3aa: CASSLVQGAYEQYF
v_gene: TRBV4-1; abundance: -; d_gene: TRBD2; j_gene: TRBJ2-1; CDR3nt: TGCGCCAGCAGTCAGCGGGAGGGTAATGAGCAGTTCTTC; CDR3aa: CASSQREGNEQFF
v_gene: TRBV9; abundance: -; d_gene: TRBD2; j_gene: TRBJ2-5; CDR3nt: TGTGCCAGCAGCGTAGGGGGTCTAGCGGGAGTGGGAGAGACCCAGTACTTC; CDR3aa: CASSVGGLAGVGETQYF
v_gene: TRBV28; abundance: -; d_gene: -; j_gene: TRBJ1-2; CDR3nt: TGTGCCAGCAGTTCCTCAGGGGAGCCCGACTATGGCTACACCTTC; CDR3aa: CASSSSGEPDYGYTF
v_gene: TRBV2; abundance: -; d_gene: -; j_gene: TRBJ1-1; CDR3nt: TGTGCCAGCAGGCCCCAGGAGAACACTGAAGCTTTCTTT; CDR3aa: CASRPQENTEAFF